One sample yielded the 15 T cell receptor beta chains listed below, sequenced in a study of Tregs in tolerant kidney transplant recipients. The repertoire was sequenced with immunoSEQ multiplex PCR; TCRdb's copy has only in-frame clones and lacks some. Found here are about 240,000 clones, roughly 80% of them singletons; the top ten hold less than 0.75%. The sequenced sample consisted of CD4+ T cells from blood. These receptors were collected from a human donor in good health.

The count of this clone is one. The chain joins TRBV5-4 to TRBJ2-2, with a weak D call TRBD1 (5 bases). There are 14 residues in the CDR3. V was cut by 2 bases and J by 0 bases, with 5 bases left in between. Germline assignment: CDR1 SGHNT and CDR2 YYREEE (reference sequence). For the CDR3, the DNA is TGTGCCAGCAGCTTCAGGGCGAACACCGGGGAGCTGTTTTTT. Protein sequence: CASSFRANTGELFF.

The chain has TRBV13 and TRBJ2-4; D might be TRBD1 (6 bases). CDR3 length: 19 residues. From germline, CDR1 is PRHDT and CDR2 FYEKMQ (reference sequence). V lost 5 bases and J lost 1, with 24 bases in between. The CDR3 nucleotides read TGTGCCAGCAGCCCCCGCAGTAGTCTGGTAAGGGGGGCCAAAAACATTCAGTACTTC. Translating gives CASSPRSSLVRGAKNIQYF.

The chain joins TRBV5-1 to TRBJ2-5; D remains unclear. Germline CDR1 reads SGHRS; CDR2 reads YFSETQ. The V and J ends lost 9 bases and 1 base respectively, with 16 bases between them. This CDR3 has 14 residues. The CDR3 sequence is CATSVMDPQETQYF. CDR3 DNA sequence: TGCGCCACCTCCGTGATGGACCCCCAAGAGACCCAGTACTTC.

This clone was seen a few times. This chain uses TRBV7-9 with TRBJ2-1; no clear D. The V gene lost 2 bases and the J gene lost 0 bases, with 8 bases spanning the gap. CDR1 is SEHNR, CDR2 FQNEAQ, per germline (reference sequence). The CDR3 is made up of 15 amino acids. The chain's CDR3 is CASSLLGSSYNEQFF. CDR3 DNA: TGTGCCAGCAGCTTACTGGGAAGCTCCTACAATGAGCAGTTCTTC. The full variable domain, its missing parts supplied by reference TRBV7-9 and TRBJ2-1, is DTGVSQNPRHKITKRGQNVTFRCDPISEHNRLYWYRQTLGQGPEFLTYFQNEAQLEKSRLLSDRFSAERPKGSFSTLEIQRTEQGDSAMYLCASSLLGSSYNEQFFGPGTRLTVL.

This chain connects TRBV29-1 to TRBJ1-3, with D unclear. The CDR3 is 12 residues long. The germline V gene encodes CDR1 SQVTM and CDR2 ANQGSEA. The V gene lost 7 bases and the J gene lost 3 bases, with 10 bases spanning the gap. CDR3 sequence reads: CSAGGRGNTIYF. The CDR3 nucleotides read TGCAGCGCCGGAGGACGTGGAAACACCATATATTTT.

The rearrangement joins TRBV27 to TRBJ2-3; 9 bases line up with TRBD1. Germline CDR1 reads MNHEY; CDR2 reads SMNVEV (reference sequence). V trimming: 7 bases; J trimming: 2 bases; junction bases outside the gene matches: 4. CDR3 length: 14 residues. The CDR3 DNA reads TGTGCCAGCACACAGGGGGCTTTCACAGATACGCAGTATTTT. Its protein is CASTQGAFTDTQYF.

V gene TRBV5-1 combines with J gene TRBJ1-2; 11 bases match TRBD1. The CDR3 consists of 15 residues. V lost 0 bases and J lost 8; bases outside the gene matches: 6. The germline CDR1 and CDR2 sequences are SGHRS and YFSETQ. The CDR3 is CASSLEGQGAGGYTF. CDR3 in DNA: TGCGCCAGCAGCTTGGAAGGACAGGGGGCCGGGGGCTACACCTTC.

This chain joins TRBV9 and TRBJ2-1; 14 nucleotides align to TRBD2. Germline V gene data show CDR1 as SGDLS and CDR2 as YYNGEE. Trimming removed 3 bases from V and 4 bases from J; junction bases left unmatched: 3. This CDR3 spans 16 amino acids. This chain's CDR3 is CASSARTSGRYNEQFF. The CDR3 region has the DNA TGTGCCAGCAGCGCCCGGACTAGCGGGAGGTACAATGAGCAGTTCTTC.

The chain is built from TRBV5-4 and TRBJ2-1; 12 bases align to TRBD2. The ends lost 4 bases at V and 6 bases at J; junction bases unmatched: 14. Germline-derived CDR1 and CDR2 are SGHNT and YYREEE (reference sequence). The CDR3 loop spans 18 amino acids. CDR3 nucleotides: TGTGCCAGCAGCCCAGTAATAAGACTAGCGGGAGATCGCAATGAGCAGTTCTTC. This gives the protein CASSPVIRLAGDRNEQFF.

This CDR3 reads CSVRAEYNSPLHF. In DNA, the CDR3 is TGCAGCGTTAGGGCAGAGTATAATTCACCCCTCCACTTT. The chain joins TRBV29-1 to TRBJ1-6; D gene uncertain. V lost 5 bases and J lost 4, with 9 bases in between. CDR1 is SQVTM, CDR2 ANQGSEA, per germline. The CDR3 contains 13 residues.

The chain carries TRBV10-3 and TRBJ1-2; tentatively, D is TRBD1 (5 bases). The V and J ends lost 2 bases and 6 bases respectively, with 7 bases between them. This CDR3 has 12 residues. The germline CDR1 and CDR2 sequences are ENHRY and SYGVKD. The CDR3, as DNA: TGTGCCATCAGTGAGGAGGGGCATGGCTACACCTTC. Its translation: CAISEEGHGYTF.

The chain carries TRBV6-5 and TRBJ1-2, with D uncertain. V lost 4 bases and J 7 bases, leaving 10 bases between the germline ends. CDR3 size: 12 residues. Germline V CDR1 and CDR2: MNHEY, SVGAGI. Here the CDR3 DNA reads TGTGCCAGCAGTTCTTCCTGGCTTGGCTACACCTTC. This encodes CASSSSWLGYTF.

The rearrangement links TRBV19 to TRBJ2-1; 9 bases map to TRBD2. The CDR3 length is 15 residues. J lost 8 bases, V lost 6 bases, and 11 bases had no gene match. From germline, CDR1 is LNHDA and CDR2 SQIVND (reference sequence). For the CDR3, the DNA is TGTGCCAGTAGGCGCGGGGGGGCTGGGGGCGATGAGCAGTTCTTC. It is translated as CASRRGGAGGDEQFF.

This chain joins TRBV13 and TRBJ1-5, with TRBD1 identical over 7 bases. The length of the CDR3 is 14 residues. The V gene end was trimmed by 5 bases and the J gene end by 3 bases; junction bases not matched to a gene: 4. Germline CDR1 is PRHDT and CDR2 is FYEKMQ (reference sequence). CDR3 loop: CASSLTGINQPQHF. The CDR3 bases are TGTGCCAGCAGCCTGACAGGGATCAATCAGCCCCAGCATTTT.

The chain couples TRBV7-9 to TRBJ1-3; tentative D call: TRBD1 (5 bases). Trimming cost V 0 bases and J 4 bases, with 7 bases left between them. The CDR3 totals 14 residues. Per the germline V gene, CDR1 is SEHNR and CDR2 is FQNEAQ (reference sequence). The CDR3 nucleotides are TGTGCCAGCAGCTTAGCAGGGGCCGGAAACACCATATATTTT. Its translation is CASSLAGAGNTIYF.